The clone carrying this T cell receptor (beta chain) was recorded a few times. The target antigen is unknown. Trimming left V 4 bases short and J 0 bases short, with 7 bases between. The CDR3 length is 12 residues. CDR1 and CDR2 (germline): SQVTM, ANQGSEA. Primed by a sample-barcoded 5' primer and a J-beta primer mix, a second PCR proceeded for roughly 6 to 12 cycles. MiXCR, run by TCRdb on the 5' RACE reads, gives a single entry per CDR3 protein. The data show around 700,000 distinct CDR3 sequences, around 25% seen once. The entry originates in a study of blood T cells in healthy people across ages. Study-wide results and limits: Compared with aged donors, long-lived donors showed fewer expanded clones, suggesting selection.

These same data were also listed under a study on T cells of mothers and their children.

Sequenced: blood. The chain uses TRBV29-1 and TRBJ2-7, with D perhaps being TRBD1 or TRBD2 (5 bases each). The TCR originated in a boy between 5 and 17 years old in good health. CDR3 nucleotide sequence: TGCAGCGTTGTGGGGGACTCCTACGAGCAGTACTTC. It is translated as CSVVGDSYEQYF.